A single sample gave rise to the 12 T cell receptor beta chains below, sequenced in a study of OX40 agonist ivuxolimab in advanced cancers. Here immunoSEQ multiplex PCR was the method, and the copy in TCRdb shows in-frame clones only, minus some. Here the sample spans fewer than 20,000 clones, 79% being singletons. This material consisted of CD4+ or CD8+ T cells sorted from blood, taken in a trial of the OX40 agonist ivuxolimab. The receptors come from an adult with an advanced solid tumor such as melanoma, head and neck, liver or kidney cancer.

The chain has TRBV5-6 and TRBJ1-1; D is uncertain. Per germline, CDR1 SGHDT and CDR2 YYEEEE. The CDR3 has 12 residues. V was shortened by 4 bases and J by 1 base, with 5 bases between the two germline ends. The CDR3: CASSGWNTEAFF. Written as DNA, the CDR3 is TGTGCCAGCAGCGGGTGGAACACTGAAGCTTTCTTT.

This chain connects TRBV9 to TRBJ2-7; weak D call: TRBD2 (5 bases). V dropped 0 bases and J dropped 2 bases, with 12 bases sitting between them. CDR3 size: 15 residues. Germline lookup yields CDR1 SGDLS and CDR2 YYNGEE. This chain's CDR3 is CASSVALAETYEQYF. CDR3 in DNA: TGTGCCAGCAGCGTAGCCCTAGCTGAAACCTACGAGCAGTACTTC.

J is TRBJ1-2 and V is TRBV7-8, with 7 nucleotides matching TRBD1. Germline V lookup: CDR1 SGHVS, CDR2 FQNEAQ. The CDR3 loop spans 17 amino acids. V lost 0 bases, J lost 3 bases, and 10 bases stayed unmatched. CDR3 loop: CASSLAAGGDEYYGYTF. DNA of the CDR3: TGTGCCAGCAGCTTAGCGGCAGGGGGTGACGAATACTATGGCTACACCTTC.

V gene TRBV28 combines with J gene TRBJ2-7; D ambiguous. V was pared by 6 bases and J by 0 bases, with 15 bases between. The germline CDR1 and CDR2 sequences are MDHEN and SYDVKM. The CDR3 sequence is 15 residues long. CDR3 in amino acids: CASRSPSYLSYEQYF. DNA of the CDR3: TGTGCCAGCAGGTCCCCCAGCTACCTCTCCTACGAGCAGTACTTC.

The V gene is TRBV6-1, the J gene TRBJ2-7; D gene unclear. V lost 5 bases and J lost 4, with 6 bases in between. The CDR3 loop spans 11 amino acids. Per germline, CDR1 MNHNS and CDR2 SASEGT. Here the CDR3 DNA reads TGTGCCAGCAGTTTGGGTTACGAGCAGTACTTC. Its protein product is CASSLGYEQYF.

This clone has more than one count but fewer than ten. The chain links TRBV7-9 to TRBJ1-5; possibly TRBD1 for D (5 bases). CDR3 length: 13 amino acids. Germline-derived CDR1 and CDR2 are SEHNR and FQNEAQ (reference sequence). Trimming stripped 3 bases from V and 9 bases from J, with 12 bases between. The CDR3 DNA follows: TGTGCCAGCAGCTTTAACCCGCAGGGGCCCCAGCATTTT. Translation gives CASSFNPQGPQHF.

The chain recombines TRBV27 with TRBJ1-1; perhaps TRBD1 as D (6 bases). This CDR3 is 13 amino acids long. The germline V and J ends were trimmed by 11 bases and 0 bases, with 13 bases remaining between them. Germline loops: CDR1 MNHEY, CDR2 SMNVEV (reference sequence). CDR3 DNA sequence: TGTGCCTCCGGGGGCCTATTGAACACTGAAGCTTTCTTT. The encoded protein is CASGGLLNTEAFF.

The chain has TRBV9 and TRBJ2-5; perhaps TRBD1 as D (5 bases). In germline, CDR1 is SGDLS, CDR2 YYNGEE. Trimming took off 4 bases at V and 5 bases at J, with 15 bases between the two ends. This CDR3 has 14 residues. The CDR3 loop reads CASSPRRTMETQYF. The CDR3 region has the DNA TGTGCCAGCAGCCCCCGAAGGACAATGGAGACCCAGTACTTC.

The V call is TRBV18, the J call TRBJ2-6; a possible D gene is TRBD1 (6 bases). This CDR3 has 18 residues. Germline CDR1 KGHSH, CDR2 LQKENI. V lost 1 base and J lost 0, with 13 bases in between. CDR3 amino acids: CASSPRHRVLSGANVLTF. The DNA for the CDR3 is TGTGCCAGCTCACCACGGCACAGGGTTCTCTCTGGGGCCAACGTCCTGACTTTC.

The V gene is TRBV5-4, the J gene TRBJ1-2, with D possibly matching TRBD1 (6 bases). Trimming left V 1 base short and J 4 bases short, with 14 bases between. Germline values: CDR1 SGHNT, CDR2 YYREEE (reference sequence). The CDR3 length is 15 residues. This chain's CDR3 is CASSLNLQGSYGYTF. The CDR3 bases are TGTGCCAGCAGCTTGAACCTACAGGGATCCTATGGCTACACCTTC. Full variable domain (rest looked up from reference TRBV5-4 and TRBJ1-2): ETGVTQSPTHLIKTRGQQVTLRCSSQSGHNTVSWYQQALGQGPQFIFQYYREEENGRGNFPPRFSGLQFPNYSSELNVNALELDDSALYLCASSLNLQGSYGYTFGSGTRLTVV.

This sequence joins TRBV9 and TRBJ2-7; a possible D gene is TRBD1 (6 bases). The germline gives CDR1 SGDLS, CDR2 YYNGEE. CDR3 length equals 15 residues. V lost 4 bases to trimming and J lost 1 base, with 15 bases between them. The CDR3 here is CASSKGQTSSYEQYF. Written as DNA, the CDR3 is TGTGCCAGCAGCAAAGGACAGACCTCATCCTACGAGCAGTACTTC.

Only one count was recorded for this clone. The rearrangement joins TRBV25-1 to TRBJ2-7, with unresolved D. The CDR3 sequence is 13 residues long. Germline loops: CDR1 MGHDK, CDR2 SYGVNS. V was shortened by 1 base and J by 4 bases, with 8 bases between the two germline ends. CDR3 region: CASSELGGYEQYF. As DNA, the CDR3 is TGTGCCAGCAGTGAATTGGGCGGTTACGAGCAGTACTTC.